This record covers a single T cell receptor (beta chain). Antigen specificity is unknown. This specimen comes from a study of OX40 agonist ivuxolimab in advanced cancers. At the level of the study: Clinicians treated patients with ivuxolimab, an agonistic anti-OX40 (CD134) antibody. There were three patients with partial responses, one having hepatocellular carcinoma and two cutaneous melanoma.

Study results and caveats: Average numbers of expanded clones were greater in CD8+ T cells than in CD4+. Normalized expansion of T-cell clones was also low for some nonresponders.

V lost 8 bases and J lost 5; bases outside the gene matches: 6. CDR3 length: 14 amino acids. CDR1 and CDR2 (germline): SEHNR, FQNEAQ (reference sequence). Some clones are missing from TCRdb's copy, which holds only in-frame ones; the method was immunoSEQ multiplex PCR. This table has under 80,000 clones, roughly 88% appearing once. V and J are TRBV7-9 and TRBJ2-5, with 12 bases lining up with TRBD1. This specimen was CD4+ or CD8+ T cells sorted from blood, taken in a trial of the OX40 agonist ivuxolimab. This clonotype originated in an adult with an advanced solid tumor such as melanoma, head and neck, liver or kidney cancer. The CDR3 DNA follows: TGTGCCAGCGCCGGGACAGGGGGCGCCGAGACCCAGTACTTC. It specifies CASAGTGGAETQYF.